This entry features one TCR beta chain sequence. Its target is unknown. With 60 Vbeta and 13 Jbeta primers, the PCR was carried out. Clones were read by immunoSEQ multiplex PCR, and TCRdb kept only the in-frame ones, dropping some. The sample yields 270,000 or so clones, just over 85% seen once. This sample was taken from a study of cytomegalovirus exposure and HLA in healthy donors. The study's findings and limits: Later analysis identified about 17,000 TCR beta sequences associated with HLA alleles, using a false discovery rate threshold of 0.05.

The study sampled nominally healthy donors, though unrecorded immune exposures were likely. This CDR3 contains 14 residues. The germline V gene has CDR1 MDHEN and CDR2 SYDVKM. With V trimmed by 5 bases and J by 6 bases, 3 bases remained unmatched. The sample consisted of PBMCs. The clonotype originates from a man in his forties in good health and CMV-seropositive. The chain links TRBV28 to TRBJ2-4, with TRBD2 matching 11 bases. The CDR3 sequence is CASSNSGRVNIQYF. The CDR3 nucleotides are TGTGCCAGCAGTAATAGCGGGAGGGTAAACATTCAGTACTTC.